A selection of T cell receptor beta chains follows, all from one sample in a study of yellow fever vaccine responses in identical twins. MiXCR was run by TCRdb on the RT-PCR reads, yielding one entry per CDR3 protein. The table records several thousand distinct CDR3 sequences, less than 85% of them present only once. The specimen was T cells from blood (PBMCs), unsorted or a sorted subset (not recorded which), collected before or after yellow fever vaccination (not recorded which). Receptors originate from a woman aged 18-29 years who received the yellow fever vaccine. The CDR3 runs from the conserved cysteine through the conserved F or W. A D gene is named only where the DNA matches it firmly. The size entry is marked missing in some rows and otherwise reads once, few, many or a size class.

clone size | D gene | J gene | V gene | CDR3 protein | CDR3 DNA
once | TRBD1 | TRBJ1-2 | TRBV10-3 | CAISDRGSYGYTF | TGTGCCATCAGCGACAGGGGCAGCTATGGCTACACCTTC
. | . | TRBJ2-1 | TRBV5-1 | CASSPEAYSYNEQFF | TGCGCCAGCAGCCCCGAAGCTTACTCCTACAATGAGCAGTTCTTC
. | . | TRBJ2-3 | TRBV20-1 | CSLNLPSEDTQYF | TGCAGTCTCAACCTCCCTAGCGAGGATACGCAGTATTTT
. | . | TRBJ2-1 | TRBV11-2 | CASSSYRNEQFF | TGTGCCAGCAGCTCCTACAGGAATGAGCAGTTCTTC
. | . | TRBJ2-3 | TRBV27 | CASSLLFTDTQYF | TGTGCCAGCAGTCTCCTCTTCACAGATACGCAGTATTTT
. | TRBD2 | TRBJ2-1 | TRBV7-9 | CASSLGTTAYEQFF | TGTGCCAGCAGCCTCGGGACTACCGCCTATGAGCAGTTCTTC
. | . | TRBJ2-7 | TRBV20-1 | CSARDWGRSYEQYF | TGCAGTGCTAGAGATTGGGGACGGTCCTACGAGCAGTACTTC
. | . | TRBJ1-6 | TRBV20-1 | CSAGPVTNSPLHF | TGCAGTGCTGGACCCGTAACCAATTCACCCCTCCACTTT
. | . | TRBJ2-7 | TRBV18 | CASSPGTESYEQYF | TGTGCCAGCTCCCCAGGGACGGAATCCTACGAGCAGTACTTC
. | TRBD2 | TRBJ2-7 | TRBV20-1 | CSEKASGSYEQYF | TGCAGTGAAAAGGCTAGCGGGAGTTACGAGCAGTACTTC
. | . | TRBJ2-1 | TRBV20-1 | CSANKGRTIGEQFF | TGCAGTGCTAACAAGGGACGGACGATTGGTGAGCAGTTCTTC
. | TRBD2 | TRBJ2-1 | TRBV3-1 | CASSQDFREGRNNEQFF | TGTGCCAGCAGCCAAGATTTTCGGGAGGGCCGAAACAATGAGCAGTTCTTC
. | . | TRBJ2-3 | TRBV13 | CASSLLALTDTQYF | TGTGCCAGCAGCTTGCTAGCTCTCACAGATACGCAGTATTTT
. | . | TRBJ2-1 | TRBV12-5 | CASGPGTGNEQFF | TGTGCTAGTGGCCCCGGGACTGGCAATGAGCAGTTCTTC
. | TRBD2 | TRBJ2-7 | TRBV10-3 | CAISTSGDEQYF | TGTGCCATCAGCACTAGCGGAGACGAGCAGTACTTC
few | . | TRBJ1-4 | TRBV6-1 | CASRTGATNEKLFF | TGTGCCAGCAGGACAGGTGCAACTAATGAAAAACTGTTTTTT
. | . | TRBJ2-7 | TRBV29-1 | CSVKTGRGSYEQYF | TGCAGCGTTAAAACAGGGCGGGGATCCTACGAGCAGTACTTC
. | TRBD2 | TRBJ2-7 | TRBV13 | CASRTSGRIEGEQYF | TGTGCCAGTCGGACTAGCGGGAGGATCGAGGGTGAGCAGTACTTC
. | TRBD1 | TRBJ1-1 | TRBV5-1 | CASSLLRTGKDEAFF | TGCGCCAGCAGCTTGTTAAGGACAGGGAAGGATGAAGCTTTCTTT
. | . | TRBJ2-7 | TRBV4-1 | CASSGGAVAYEQYF | TGCGCCAGCAGCGGAGGGGCAGTGGCTTACGAGCAGTACTTC
. | . | TRBJ2-7 | TRBV2 | CASSVNAEQYF | TGTGCCAGCAGTGTGAACGCCGAGCAGTACTTC
. | . | TRBJ2-5 | TRBV5-1 | CASRSGDQETQYF | TGCGCCAGCCGATCTGGGGACCAAGAGACCCAGTACTTC
. | . | TRBJ2-2 | TRBV6-1 | CASSTLPGELFF | TGTGCCAGCAGCACCCTTCCCGGGGAGCTGTTTTTT
few | . | TRBJ2-2 | TRBV3-1 | CASSQGGPELFF | TGTGCCAGCAGCCAAGGCGGGCCGGAGCTGTTTTTT
once | . | TRBJ2-5 | TRBV4-1 | CASSPGNQETQYF | TGCGCCAGCAGCCCGGGGAACCAAGAGACCCAGTACTTC
. | . | TRBJ2-7 | TRBV10-1 | CASSRDLNALYEQYF | TGCGCCAGCAGTCGGGACCTCAATGCCCTCTACGAGCAGTACTTC
. | . | TRBJ1-1 | TRBV4-1 | CASSPMEGLNTEAFF | TGCGCCAGCAGCCCGATGGAGGGCCTGAACACTGAAGCTTTCTTT